Listed below are T cell receptor beta chains from one sample, sequenced in a study of T cell repertoires in cytomegalovirus infection. No antigen has been identified for these receptors. A single record per CDR3 protein comes from TCRdb applying MiXCR to the reads. The table records hundreds of thousands of distinct CDR3 sequences, 30% to 35% of them present only once. The source material was cultured CD8+ T cells from PBMCs, sampled from culture after CMV antigen stimulation. Receptors originate from a human donor in good health (CMV status not recorded). Some clones in this sample may be carry-over from other donors' samples. Each CDR3 is given with its conserved first and last residue. Each record gives: CDR3 protein, CDR3 DNA, J gene, clone size, D gene, V gene, CDR3 length. D genes are given only for firm matches. A row's size may be missing; if present it is once, few, many or a size class.

CDR3 protein: CASSQGTSGGEENIQYF
CDR3 DNA: TGTGCCAGCAGCCAAGGAACCAGCGGGGGGGAAGAAAACATTCAGTACTTC
J gene: TRBJ2-4
clone size: few
D gene: TRBD2
V gene: TRBV14
CDR3 length: 17

CDR3 protein: CASSLVPGYGYTF
CDR3 DNA: TGTGCCAGCAGTTTAGTCCCAGGGTATGGCTACACCTTC
J gene: TRBJ1-2
clone size: NA
D gene: NA
V gene: TRBV12-3/TRBV12-4
CDR3 length: 13

CDR3 protein: CASRATTDWGEQFF
CDR3 DNA: TGTGCCAGCAGAGCGACTACTGATTGGGGCGAGCAGTTCTTC
J gene: TRBJ2-1
clone size: NA
D gene: NA
V gene: TRBV7-9
CDR3 length: 14

CDR3 protein: CAISVWSAGGQGPYEQYF
CDR3 DNA: TGTGCCATCAGCGTTTGGTCGGCGGGGGGCCAGGGGCCCTACGAGCAGTACTTC
J gene: TRBJ2-7
clone size: NA
D gene: TRBD2
V gene: TRBV10-3
CDR3 length: 18

CDR3 protein: CASSEGGPSYEQYF
CDR3 DNA: TGTGCCAGCAGCGAGGGAGGGCCGTCCTACGAGCAGTACTTC
J gene: TRBJ2-7
clone size: NA
D gene: TRBD2
V gene: TRBV7-8
CDR3 length: 14

CDR3 protein: CASSLATYGELFF
CDR3 DNA: TGTGCCAGCAGCTTAGCGACATACGGGGAGCTGTTTTTT
J gene: TRBJ2-2
clone size: NA
D gene: NA
V gene: TRBV7-6
CDR3 length: 13

CDR3 protein: CASGISSYNEQFF
CDR3 DNA: TGTGCCAGCGGGATAAGCTCCTACAATGAGCAGTTCTTC
J gene: TRBJ2-1
clone size: NA
D gene: NA
V gene: TRBV7-8
CDR3 length: 13

CDR3 protein: CASSQDWAQLSYNEQFF
CDR3 DNA: TGCGCCAGCAGCCAAGATTGGGCCCAGCTGTCCTACAATGAGCAGTTCTTC
J gene: TRBJ2-1
clone size: NA
D gene: NA
V gene: TRBV4-1
CDR3 length: 17

CDR3 protein: CASSPGLPNYGYTF
CDR3 DNA: TGTGCCAGCAGCCCCGGACTGCCAAACTATGGCTACACCTTC
J gene: TRBJ1-2
clone size: few
D gene: NA
V gene: TRBV27
CDR3 length: 14

CDR3 protein: CASSGLPGTTNEKLFF
CDR3 DNA: TGTGCCAGCAGCGGACTCCCGGGCACCACTAATGAAAAACTGTTTTTT
J gene: TRBJ1-4
clone size: NA
D gene: NA
V gene: TRBV9
CDR3 length: 16

CDR3 protein: CASSSTGEVYTF
CDR3 DNA: TGTGCCAGCAGCTCGACAGGGGAAGTCTACACCTTC
J gene: TRBJ1-2
clone size: few
D gene: TRBD1
V gene: TRBV5-4
CDR3 length: 12

CDR3 protein: CASWGPQIQANYGYTF
CDR3 DNA: TGTGCCAGCTGGGGCCCTCAAATTCAAGCTAACTATGGCTACACCTTC
J gene: TRBJ1-2
clone size: many
D gene: NA
V gene: TRBV7-2
CDR3 length: 16

CDR3 protein: CASILSAGSYNEQFF
CDR3 DNA: TGTGCCAGCATCCTATCGGCGGGCTCCTACAATGAGCAGTTCTTC
J gene: TRBJ2-1
clone size: NA
D gene: NA
V gene: TRBV2
CDR3 length: 15

CDR3 protein: CASSPRWTGVDSPLHF
CDR3 DNA: TGTGCCAGCAGCCCCCGGTGGACAGGGGTGGATTCACCCCTCCACTTT
J gene: TRBJ1-6
clone size: NA
D gene: TRBD1
V gene: TRBV3-1
CDR3 length: 16

CDR3 protein: CVSSLTGYNEQFF
CDR3 DNA: TGTGTCAGCAGCCTGACTGGGTACAATGAGCAGTTCTTC
J gene: TRBJ2-1
clone size: NA
D gene: NA
V gene: TRBV7-9
CDR3 length: 13

CDR3 protein: CASSSRQGPAPEAFF
CDR3 DNA: TGTGCCAGTAGTTCAAGACAGGGGCCCGCTCCTGAAGCTTTCTTT
J gene: TRBJ1-1
clone size: NA
D gene: TRBD1
V gene: TRBV19
CDR3 length: 15

CDR3 protein: CASSTSESYGYTF
CDR3 DNA: TGTGCCAGCAGTACGAGTGAATCCTATGGCTACACCTTC
J gene: TRBJ1-2
clone size: NA
D gene: NA
V gene: TRBV12-3/TRBV12-4
CDR3 length: 13

CDR3 protein: CASSQDGTAYEQYF
CDR3 DNA: TGTGCCAGCAGCCAAGACGGGACAGCGTACGAGCAGTACTTC
J gene: TRBJ2-7
clone size: few
D gene: TRBD1
V gene: TRBV3-1
CDR3 length: 14

CDR3 protein: CASSLLVQGASDTEAFF
CDR3 DNA: TGTGCCAGCAGTTTATTAGTACAGGGGGCTTCTGACACTGAAGCTTTCTTT
J gene: TRBJ1-1
clone size: NA
D gene: TRBD1
V gene: TRBV27
CDR3 length: 17

CDR3 protein: CASSPGTSGYTDTQYF
CDR3 DNA: TGTGCCAGCAGCCCTGGGACTAGCGGATACACAGATACGCAGTATTTT
J gene: TRBJ2-3
clone size: many
D gene: TRBD2
V gene: TRBV7-6
CDR3 length: 16

CDR3 protein: CASSLKYNEQFF
CDR3 DNA: TGTGCCAGCAGCTTAAAGTACAATGAGCAGTTCTTC
J gene: TRBJ2-1
clone size: many
D gene: NA
V gene: TRBV7-9
CDR3 length: 12

CDR3 protein: CASSPDRNDGYTF
CDR3 DNA: TGTGCCAGCAGCCCTGACAGAAATGATGGCTACACCTTC
J gene: TRBJ1-2
clone size: few
D gene: NA
V gene: TRBV9
CDR3 length: 13

CDR3 protein: CASSSTGGWEETQYF
CDR3 DNA: TGTGCCAGCAGCTCAACAGGGGGCTGGGAAGAGACCCAGTACTTC
J gene: TRBJ2-5
clone size: NA
D gene: TRBD1
V gene: TRBV7-6
CDR3 length: 15

CDR3 protein: CASSQRDRGHYGYTF
CDR3 DNA: TGTGCCAGCAGCCAACGGGACAGGGGACACTATGGCTACACCTTC
J gene: TRBJ1-2
clone size: NA
D gene: TRBD1
V gene: TRBV14
CDR3 length: 15

CDR3 protein: CSAFKETQYF
CDR3 DNA: TGCAGCGCCTTCAAAGAGACCCAGTACTTC
J gene: TRBJ2-5
clone size: NA
D gene: NA
V gene: TRBV29-1
CDR3 length: 10

CDR3 protein: CASSGRSYGYTF
CDR3 DNA: TGTGCCAGCAGTGGGAGGTCATATGGCTACACCTTC
J gene: TRBJ1-2
clone size: few
D gene: NA
V gene: TRBV9
CDR3 length: 12

CDR3 protein: CASSLGGQGQNEQFF
CDR3 DNA: TGTGCCAGCAGTTTAGGGGGACAGGGTCAGAATGAGCAGTTCTTC
J gene: TRBJ2-1
clone size: NA
D gene: TRBD1
V gene: TRBV27
CDR3 length: 15

CDR3 protein: CAIRDSSGAKGYTF
CDR3 DNA: TGTGCCATCAGAGACTCCAGTGGTGCAAAGGGCTACACCTTC
J gene: TRBJ1-2
clone size: NA
D gene: NA
V gene: TRBV10-3
CDR3 length: 14

CDR3 protein: CAISELATGGLGYTF
CDR3 DNA: TGTGCCATCAGTGAACTGGCGACAGGGGGTTTGGGCTACACCTTC
J gene: TRBJ1-2
clone size: few
D gene: TRBD1
V gene: TRBV10-3
CDR3 length: 15

CDR3 protein: CASSLNGDSLVTGNEKLFF
CDR3 DNA: TGTGCCAGCAGCTTAAATGGTGACAGTCTCGTAACGGGGAATGAAAAACTGTTTTTT
J gene: TRBJ1-4
clone size: many
D gene: NA
V gene: TRBV7-6
CDR3 length: 19

CDR3 protein: CASRVEAEAFF
CDR3 DNA: TGTGCCAGCAGGGTCGAAGCTGAAGCTTTCTTT
J gene: TRBJ1-1
clone size: NA
D gene: NA
V gene: TRBV6-6
CDR3 length: 11

CDR3 protein: CASQASGAVETQYF
CDR3 DNA: TGTGCCTCTCAAGCTAGCGGGGCTGTAGAGACCCAGTACTTC
J gene: TRBJ2-5
clone size: NA
D gene: TRBD2
V gene: TRBV27
CDR3 length: 14

CDR3 protein: CASSQAGGQNEQFF
CDR3 DNA: TGCGCCAGCAGCCAAGCGGGGGGGCAGAATGAGCAGTTCTTC
J gene: TRBJ2-1
clone size: NA
D gene: TRBD2
V gene: TRBV4-1
CDR3 length: 14

CDR3 protein: CSVEFIGRTNYGYTF
CDR3 DNA: TGCAGCGTTGAGTTCATAGGGCGGACTAACTATGGCTACACCTTC
J gene: TRBJ1-2
clone size: NA
D gene: NA
V gene: TRBV29-1
CDR3 length: 15

CDR3 protein: CASSQGGQYIYGYTF
CDR3 DNA: TGCGCCAGCAGCCAAGGTGGGCAGTACATCTATGGCTACACCTTC
J gene: TRBJ1-2
clone size: NA
D gene: NA
V gene: TRBV5-1
CDR3 length: 15

CDR3 protein: CAISERSFSYNEQFF
CDR3 DNA: TGTGCCATCAGTGAGAGGAGTTTCTCCTACAATGAGCAGTTCTTC
J gene: TRBJ2-1
clone size: few
D gene: NA
V gene: TRBV10-3
CDR3 length: 15

CDR3 protein: CSARDYRGYSNEQFF
CDR3 DNA: TGCAGTGCTAGAGATTACAGGGGGTATAGCAATGAGCAGTTCTTC
J gene: TRBJ2-1
clone size: few
D gene: TRBD1
V gene: TRBV20-1
CDR3 length: 15

CDR3 protein: CASSPGTDPGYTF
CDR3 DNA: TGTGCCAGCAGCCCCGGGACCGACCCTGGCTACACCTTC
J gene: TRBJ1-2
clone size: few
D gene: NA
V gene: TRBV9
CDR3 length: 13

CDR3 protein: CASSIRTGKWGLAGDESYNEQFF
CDR3 DNA: TGTGCCAGTAGTATTCGTACAGGGAAATGGGGACTAGCGGGGGACGAATCCTACAATGAGCAGTTCTTC
J gene: TRBJ2-1
clone size: NA
D gene: TRBD2
V gene: TRBV19
CDR3 length: 23

CDR3 protein: CASSLVGADEKLFF
CDR3 DNA: TGTGCCAGCAGCTTAGTAGGGGCCGATGAAAAACTGTTTTTT
J gene: TRBJ1-4
clone size: NA
D gene: NA
V gene: TRBV7-6
CDR3 length: 14

CDR3 protein: CASSSSGGSTGELFF
CDR3 DNA: TGTGCCAGCAGTTCCAGCGGGGGCAGCACCGGGGAGCTGTTTTTT
J gene: TRBJ2-2
clone size: NA
D gene: TRBD2
V gene: TRBV12-3/TRBV12-4
CDR3 length: 15

CDR3 protein: CASSLATRLAGGTETQYF
CDR3 DNA: TGTGCCAGCAGCTTAGCGACCCGACTAGCGGGGGGCACAGAGACCCAGTACTTC
J gene: TRBJ2-5
clone size: NA
D gene: TRBD2
V gene: TRBV7-4
CDR3 length: 18

CDR3 protein: CASSLEGHLNYGYTF
CDR3 DNA: TGTGCCAGCAGCTTAGAGGGACACCTGAACTATGGCTACACCTTC
J gene: TRBJ1-2
clone size: NA
D gene: NA
V gene: TRBV7-4
CDR3 length: 15

CDR3 protein: CASSQVRGGNQETQYF
CDR3 DNA: TGCGCCAGCAGCCAAGTAAGGGGAGGGAATCAAGAGACCCAGTACTTC
J gene: TRBJ2-5
clone size: few
D gene: TRBD2
V gene: TRBV4-1
CDR3 length: 16

CDR3 protein: CASSVVLTSGGADDTQYF
CDR3 DNA: TGTGCCAGCAGTGTCGTCCTAACTAGCGGGGGGGCTGACGATACGCAGTATTTT
J gene: TRBJ2-3
clone size: NA
D gene: TRBD2
V gene: TRBV6-1
CDR3 length: 18

CDR3 protein: CASRYRGGQWGTDTQYF
CDR3 DNA: TGTGCCAGCAGGTACCGCGGGGGACAATGGGGCACAGATACGCAGTATTTT
J gene: TRBJ2-3
clone size: NA
D gene: NA
V gene: TRBV11-2
CDR3 length: 17

CDR3 protein: CASSLGQGSGELFF
CDR3 DNA: TGCGCCAGCAGCTTGGGGCAGGGGTCCGGGGAGCTGTTTTTT
J gene: TRBJ2-2
clone size: NA
D gene: NA
V gene: TRBV5-1
CDR3 length: 14

CDR3 protein: CASSSARSGTENEKLFF
CDR3 DNA: TGTGCCAGCAGTTCCGCGCGTTCTGGGACAGAAAATGAAAAACTGTTTTTT
J gene: TRBJ1-4
clone size: NA
D gene: TRBD1
V gene: TRBV27
CDR3 length: 17

CDR3 protein: CASSLSRGGRYEQYF
CDR3 DNA: TGTGCCAGCAGCCTGTCGAGAGGGGGCCGGTACGAGCAGTACTTC
J gene: TRBJ2-7
clone size: NA
D gene: TRBD1
V gene: TRBV7-4
CDR3 length: 15

CDR3 protein: CASSSTGGADTQYF
CDR3 DNA: TGTGCCAGCAGCTCGACAGGGGGTGCAGATACGCAGTATTTT
J gene: TRBJ2-3
clone size: many
D gene: TRBD1
V gene: TRBV7-2
CDR3 length: 14

CDR3 protein: CASSLPGNSRQPQHF
CDR3 DNA: TGTGCCAGCAGTCTACCAGGGAATTCACGTCAGCCCCAGCATTTT
J gene: TRBJ1-5
clone size: NA
D gene: NA
V gene: TRBV2
CDR3 length: 15

CDR3 protein: CASSPRPGGNIQYF
CDR3 DNA: TGTGCCAGCAGTCCACGCCCAGGGGGAAACATTCAGTACTTC
J gene: TRBJ2-4
clone size: many
D gene: TRBD1
V gene: TRBV6-2/TRBV6-3
CDR3 length: 14

CDR3 protein: CASSPPGGLSYNEQFF
CDR3 DNA: TGTGCCAGCAGCCCCCCGGGGGGGCTCTCCTACAATGAGCAGTTCTTC
J gene: TRBJ2-1
clone size: many
D gene: TRBD2
V gene: TRBV7-9
CDR3 length: 16

CDR3 protein: CASSLASRGEQYF
CDR3 DNA: TGTGCCAGCAGTTTAGCCTCACGGGGCGAGCAGTACTTC
J gene: TRBJ2-7
clone size: few
D gene: NA
V gene: TRBV6-2/TRBV6-3
CDR3 length: 13

CDR3 protein: CSVEGTPGTGETQYF
CDR3 DNA: TGCAGCGTTGAAGGCACTCCGGGGACAGGAGAGACCCAGTACTTC
J gene: TRBJ2-5
clone size: NA
D gene: TRBD1
V gene: TRBV29-1
CDR3 length: 15

CDR3 protein: CASSLGTGTDYTF
CDR3 DNA: TGTGCCAGCAGCTTGGGCACCGGGACAGACTACACCTTC
J gene: TRBJ1-2
clone size: few
D gene: TRBD1
V gene: TRBV5-4
CDR3 length: 13

CDR3 protein: CASSLIVGSGGGPKNEQFF
CDR3 DNA: TGTGCCAGCAGCCTTATTGTCGGTTCTGGCGGGGGGCCCAAGAATGAGCAGTTCTTC
J gene: TRBJ2-1
clone size: NA
D gene: TRBD2
V gene: TRBV7-6
CDR3 length: 19

CDR3 protein: CASRSIGTTEAFF
CDR3 DNA: TGTGCCAGCAGGAGCATAGGGACCACTGAAGCTTTCTTT
J gene: TRBJ1-1
clone size: NA
D gene: NA
V gene: TRBV19
CDR3 length: 13

CDR3 protein: CASSLEGLAGANTGELFF
CDR3 DNA: TGTGCCAGCAGCTTGGAGGGACTAGCGGGGGCGAACACCGGGGAGCTGTTTTTT
J gene: TRBJ2-2
clone size: NA
D gene: TRBD2
V gene: TRBV5-6
CDR3 length: 18